Shown below are 12 T cell receptor beta chains from a single sample sequenced in a study of blood T cell repertoires in COVID-19. The data were produced by immunoSEQ multiplex PCR, yet TCRdb's version contains in-frame clones alone and is incomplete. The sample lists some 76,000 clones; about nine tenths were seen once. The sequencing sample was made of peripheral blood. These receptors came from a man of 80 years or more in a cohort sampled during active COVID-19.

This chain's CDR3 is CASSQEGGTEAFF. CDR3 sequence (DNA): TGTGCCAGCAGCCAAGAGGGGGGCACTGAAGCTTTCTTT. The chain joins TRBV3-1 (or the pseudogene TRBV3-2) to TRBJ1-1, with D possibly TRBD1 on 5 matching bases. The CDR3 consists of 13 residues. The germline V and J ends were trimmed by 0 bases and 4 bases, with 6 bases remaining between them. Germline V gives CDR1 LGHDT, CDR2 YNNKEL (reference sequence).

The gene calls are TRBV7-3 and TRBJ2-2; 7 bases match TRBD1. With 5 bases clipped from V and 4 bases from J, the junction kept 4 bases outside the gene matches. The CDR3 contains 14 residues. Germline loops: CDR1 SGHTA, CDR2 FQGTGA. As DNA, the CDR3 is TGTGCCAGCAGCCCCGGACAGGTCACCGGGGAGCTGTTTTTT. As protein: CASSPGQVTGELFF.

The chain employs TRBV5-1 and TRBJ2-7; no clear D. Germline CDR1 reads SGHRS; CDR2 reads YFSETQ. With 0 bases removed from V and 5 bases from J, the gap between germline ends came to 9 bases. The CDR3 sequence is 13 residues long. Here the CDR3 reads CASSLVSGNEQYV. Here the CDR3 DNA reads TGCGCCAGCAGCTTGGTCTCGGGTAACGAGCAGTACGTC.

The J gene is TRBJ1-2, the V gene TRBV28, with 8 positions matching TRBD1. The V and J ends lost 4 bases and 4 bases, in that order; junction bases with no gene match: 8. Germline loops: CDR1 MDHEN, CDR2 SYDVKM. The CDR3 totals 15 residues. The CDR3 nucleotides are TGTGCCAGCAGTTCCCCTTCCGGGACAGGCTATGGCTACACCTTC. Its translation is CASSSPSGTGYGYTF.

This chain uses TRBV6-2 or TRBV6-3 with TRBJ2-5; tentatively, D is TRBD1 (6 bases). V dropped 2 bases and J dropped 2 bases, with 18 bases sitting between them. Germline V lookup: CDR1 MNHEY, CDR2 SVGEGT. The CDR3 runs to 17 residues. CDR3 bases: TGTGCCAGCAGTTACGCCCTCAGGGAGCAGGGGCAAGAGACCCAGTACTTC. This encodes CASSYALREQGQETQYF.

The J gene is TRBJ2-5, the V gene TRBV19; possibly TRBD1 for D (5 bases). Germline V gene sequence: CDR1 LNHDA, CDR2 SQIVND (reference sequence). The CDR3 runs 12 residues. Trimming stripped 4 bases from V and 9 bases from J, with 12 bases between. CDR3 DNA sequence: TGTGCCAGTAGTACATATCAGGGTTCCCAGTACTTC. Translating it yields CASSTYQGSQYF.

The rearrangement uses TRBV19 and TRBJ2-1, with 8 bases matching TRBD2. Germline CDR1 LNHDA, CDR2 SQIVND (reference sequence). The ends lost 6 bases at V and 2 bases at J; junction bases unmatched: 6. This CDR3 region has 15 residues. This chain's CDR3 is CASSLSGGPYNEQFF. CDR3 in DNA: TGTGCCAGTAGCCTCAGCGGGGGCCCCTACAATGAGCAGTTCTTC.

The chain has TRBV5-5 and TRBJ2-1; D is unclear. The CDR3 runs to 13 residues. V was pared by 0 bases and J by 5 bases, with 6 bases between. Germline lookup yields CDR1 SGHKS and CDR2 YYEKEE (reference sequence). The CDR3 bases are TGTGCCAGCAGCTTGGGGCTCCACAATGAGCAGTTCTTC. Amino acids: CASSLGLHNEQFF.

The chain employs TRBV4-2 and TRBJ1-6; no reliable D call. The germline V gene encodes CDR1 LGHNA and CDR2 YNFKEQ. The length of the CDR3 is 15 residues. Trimming took 4 bases from V and 9 from J, leaving 16 bases between them. The chain's CDR3 is CASSPSGSEGSPLHF. The CDR3 bases are TGTGCCAGCAGCCCCTCGGGCAGCGAGGGTTCACCCCTCCACTTT.

This chain links TRBV5-1 with TRBJ2-3; D is perhaps TRBD2 (6 bases). This CDR3 is built from 15 residues. The germline CDR1 and CDR2 sequences are SGHRS and YFSETQ. With 1 base removed from V and 0 bases from J, the gap between germline ends came to 9 bases. The CDR3 coding sequence is TGCGCCAGCAGCTTGTTAGCGGAAAGCACAGATACGCAGTATTTT. Translating gives CASSLLAESTDTQYF.

This clone was observed a few times. V and J are TRBV2 and TRBJ2-7; 7 bases align to TRBD1. This CDR3 spans 14 amino acids. With 6 bases clipped from V and 0 bases from J, the junction kept 5 bases outside the gene matches. The germline CDR1 and CDR2 sequences are SNHLY and FYNNEI. CDR3 residues: CASREDRSSYEQYF. In DNA form, the CDR3 reads TGTGCCAGCAGGGAGGACAGGAGCTCCTACGAGCAGTACTTC. The whole variable domain, remainder taken from reference TRBV2 and TRBJ2-7, is EPEVTQTPSHQVTQMGQEVILRCVPISNHLYFYWYRQILGQKVEFLVSFYNNEISEKSEIFDDQFSVERPDGSNFTLKIRSTKLEDSAMYFCASREDRSSYEQYFGPGTRLTVT.

The chain links TRBV5-1 to TRBJ2-4, with 11 bases matching TRBD1. With V trimmed by 0 bases and J by 10 bases, 3 bases remained unmatched. From germline, CDR1 is SGHRS and CDR2 YFSETQ. The CDR3 length is 14 residues. The CDR3 here is CASSLGGTGGIQYF. DNA for the CDR3: TGCGCCAGCAGCTTGGGAGGGACAGGGGGTATTCAGTACTTC.